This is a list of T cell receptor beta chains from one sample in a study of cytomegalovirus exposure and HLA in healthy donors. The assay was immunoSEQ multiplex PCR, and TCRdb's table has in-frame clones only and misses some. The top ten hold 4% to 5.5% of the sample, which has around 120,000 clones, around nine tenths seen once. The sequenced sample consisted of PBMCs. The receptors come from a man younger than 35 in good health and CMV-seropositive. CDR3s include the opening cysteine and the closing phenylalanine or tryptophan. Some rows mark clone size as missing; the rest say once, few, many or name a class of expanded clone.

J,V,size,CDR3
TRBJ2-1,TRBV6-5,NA,CASRDGTTYNEQFF
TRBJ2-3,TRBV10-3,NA,CAIRGDGGSTDTQYF
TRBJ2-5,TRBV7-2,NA,CASSPVAGRQETQYF
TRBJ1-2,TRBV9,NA,CASSFRTDDYGYTF
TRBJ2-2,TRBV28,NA,CASSHRDFHTGELFF
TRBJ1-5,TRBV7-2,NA,CASSLTGDGNQPQHF
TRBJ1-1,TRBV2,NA,CASSLDIAEAFF
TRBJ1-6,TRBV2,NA,CASSDSLPLHF
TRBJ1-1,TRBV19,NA,CASSDTPLGAFF
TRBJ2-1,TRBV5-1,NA,CASSSLQGAKGSSYNEQFF
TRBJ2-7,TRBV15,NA,CATSRDLGGDYEQYF
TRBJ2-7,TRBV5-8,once,CASNPMGQGTEYEQYF
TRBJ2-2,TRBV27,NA,CASSPNRVSGELFF
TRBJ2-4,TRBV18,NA,CASSPFLGVGGAAKNIQYF
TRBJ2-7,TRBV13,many,CASSLGPGSYEQYF
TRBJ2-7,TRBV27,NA,CASRDGQGPYEQYF
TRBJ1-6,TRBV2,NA,CASSREGAINSPLHF
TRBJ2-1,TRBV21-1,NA,CASKGDRLSYNEQFF
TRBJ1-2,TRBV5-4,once,CASSRQGRDYGYTF
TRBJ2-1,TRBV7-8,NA,CASRLAENNEQFF
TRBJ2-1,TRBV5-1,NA,CASSSIAGGEQFF
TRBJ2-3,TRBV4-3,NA,CASSQAASAPPTDTQYF
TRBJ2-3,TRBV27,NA,CASSVRRGQGGWTDTQYF
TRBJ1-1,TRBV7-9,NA,CASSPVATEAFF
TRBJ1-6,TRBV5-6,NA,CASSPRQGDSPLHF
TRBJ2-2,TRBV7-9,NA,CASSFEEAGELFF
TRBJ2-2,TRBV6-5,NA,CASSYDTYTGELFF
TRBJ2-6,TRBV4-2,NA,CASSPQENSGANVLTF
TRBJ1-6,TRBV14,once,CATSPSSYNSPLHF
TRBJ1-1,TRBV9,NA,CASSVGQDTEAFF
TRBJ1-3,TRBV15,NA,CAISGSGNTIYF
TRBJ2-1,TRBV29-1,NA,CSVDGLPIDEQFF
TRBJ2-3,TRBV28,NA,CASSSRGTFNDYF
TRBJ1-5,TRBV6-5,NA,CASRDRGGGNQPQHF
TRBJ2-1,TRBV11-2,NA,CASSITSGGYFDEQFF
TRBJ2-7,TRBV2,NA,CASSARQGLAGGEQYF
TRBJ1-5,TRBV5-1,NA,CASSLDGSGNQPQHF
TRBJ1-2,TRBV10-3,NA,CAISESAGRKGYTF
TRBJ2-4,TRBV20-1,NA,CSAKDNGIQYF
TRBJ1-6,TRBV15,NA,CATSRLTGSDSPLHF
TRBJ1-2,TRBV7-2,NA,CASSLEGVGSYTF
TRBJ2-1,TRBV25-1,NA,CASSGERGWNEQFF
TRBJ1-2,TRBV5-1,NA,CASSLGQGVVGYTF
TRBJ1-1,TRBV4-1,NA,CASSQVFEENTEAFF